These 6 T cell receptor beta chains were all obtained from the same sample, sequenced in a study of T cell changes during pregnancy in multiple sclerosis. Sequenced by immunoSEQ multiplex PCR; TCRdb stores in-frame clones only, minus some. The sample has about 70,000 clones, around nine tenths seen once. Here the sequenced sample was peripheral blood, taken in the second trimester of pregnancy. The origin of the receptors is a female donor in good health, enrolled as a control in a pregnancy study.

This chain joins TRBV21-1 and TRBJ2-7; the table's D call, TRBD2, was not checked against the DNA. TRBV21-1 is flagged as a pseudogene. The length of the CDR3 is 17 residues. CDR3: CASSNGPSGGSSYEQYF. In DNA form, the CDR3 reads TGTGCCAGCAGCAATGGGCCTAGCGGGGGGAGCTCCTACGAGCAGTACTTC.

The V and J genes are TRBV6-6 and TRBJ1-1; D is possibly TRBD1 (5 bases). The CDR3 consists of 13 residues. Trimming took off 5 bases at V and 1 base at J, with 8 bases between the two ends. Germline lookup yields CDR1 MNHNY and CDR2 SVGAGI (reference sequence). This CDR3 reads CASSLGQNTEAFF. The DNA for the CDR3 is TGTGCCAGCAGTCTAGGACAGAACACTGAAGCTTTCTTT.

This chain links TRBV25-1 with TRBJ2-3; D is possibly TRBD1 (7 bases). Germline V gene data show CDR1 as MGHDK and CDR2 as SYGVNS. V shed 6 bases and J shed 10 bases, with 14 bases lying between them. The CDR3 runs to 12 residues. Here the CDR3 DNA reads TGTGCCAGCAGCTCAGCCAGGGGGGCGCAGTATTTT. Amino acids: CASSSARGAQYF.

The V call is TRBV19, the J call TRBJ2-2; a possible D gene is TRBD2 (5 bases). CDR1 is LNHDA and CDR2 is SQIVND in the germline V gene (reference sequence). The CDR3 runs 14 residues. V lost 8 bases and J lost 1, with 11 bases in between. CDR3 region: CASGRVMNTGELFF. The CDR3 DNA follows: TGTGCCAGTGGGCGGGTGATGAACACCGGGGAGCTGTTTTTT.

The chain has TRBV2 and TRBJ2-1; D perhaps matches TRBD1 (6 bases). The V and J ends lost 7 bases and 9 bases respectively, with 16 bases between them. CDR1 and CDR2 from the germline V gene are SNHLY and FYNNEI. This CDR3 region has 13 residues. CDR3 in DNA: TGTGCCAGCATGGAGAGACAGGTTGGTGAGCAGTTCTTC. Its protein is CASMERQVGEQFF.

J is TRBJ2-7 and V is TRBV7-9; no definite D call. CDR1 is SEHNR, CDR2 FQNEAQ, per germline (reference sequence). The V gene lost 2 bases and the J gene lost 0 bases, with 8 bases spanning the gap. CDR3 length: 14 residues. CDR3 protein: CASSLSPSSYEQYF. Here the CDR3 DNA reads TGTGCCAGCAGCTTATCTCCTAGCTCCTACGAGCAGTACTTC. Complete variable domain (other parts from reference TRBV7-9 and TRBJ2-7): DTGVSQNPRHKITKRGQNVTFRCDPISEHNRLYWYRQTLGQGPEFLTYFQNEAQLEKSRLLSDRFSAERPKGSFSTLEIQRTEQGDSAMYLCASSLSPSSYEQYFGPGTRLTVT.